This is a list of T cell receptor beta chains from one sample in a study of cytomegalovirus exposure and HLA in healthy donors. Sequencing was performed with immunoSEQ multiplex PCR; in TCRdb, only in-frame clones are kept and a portion is missing. The sample includes 150,000 to 200,000 clones, roughly 73% of them seen just once. Specimen: PBMCs. The receptors stem from a female donor in good health and CMV-seronegative. Each CDR3 is given with its conserved first and last residue. Each record gives: D gene, J gene, clone size, V gene, CDR3 DNA, CDR3 protein. The D gene is left open where the match is weak. Clone size is not always given. Where it is, it says once, few, many or a class for expanded clones.

D: TRBD1
J: TRBJ2-7
size: NA
V: TRBV28
DNA: TGTGCCAGCAGTTTATTAGGGACAGGAATCTACGAGCAGTACTTC
CDR3: CASSLLGTGIYEQYF

D: TRBD2
J: TRBJ2-1
size: NA
V: TRBV30
DNA: TGTGCCTGGAGTGTACTAGCGGGGGGCCCTCATGAGCAGTTCTTC
CDR3: CAWSVLAGGPHEQFF

D: NA
J: TRBJ2-5
size: NA
V: TRBV18
DNA: TGTGCCAGCTCACCACCGGGAGGGGGAGCAGAGACCCAGTACTTC
CDR3: CASSPPGGGAETQYF

D: TRBD1
J: TRBJ1-5
size: NA
V: TRBV19
DNA: TGTGCCAGTAGTATTCGGGACAGGGGTCAGCCCCAGCATTTT
CDR3: CASSIRDRGQPQHF

D: TRBD1
J: TRBJ2-7
size: NA
V: TRBV28
DNA: TGTGCCAGCAGTTTAGGCCCCCGGACAGGGGGCCCATCCTACGAGCAGTACTTC
CDR3: CASSLGPRTGGPSYEQYF

D: NA
J: TRBJ1-2
size: NA
V: TRBV19
DNA: TGTGCCAGTAGTATTTTCGGGGGGACGTCTTATGGCTACACCTTC
CDR3: CASSIFGGTSYGYTF

D: TRBD1
J: TRBJ1-5
size: NA
V: TRBV28
DNA: TGTGCCACCCAGGGGGGACAGGGCAAGACGCCCCAGCATTTT
CDR3: CATQGGQGKTPQHF

D: NA
J: TRBJ1-3
size: NA
V: TRBV28
DNA: TGTGCCAGCAGTTTACGTGACAGGTACTCTGGAAACACCATATATTTT
CDR3: CASSLRDRYSGNTIYF

D: NA
J: TRBJ2-5
size: NA
V: TRBV7-3
DNA: TGTGCCAGCAGCGACGGACAAGAAGAGACCCAGTACTTC
CDR3: CASSDGQEETQYF

D: TRBD2
J: TRBJ2-2
size: NA
V: TRBV5-1
DNA: TGCGCCAGCAGCGCAAGACTAGCGGATAACACCGGGGAGCTGTTTTTT
CDR3: CASSARLADNTGELFF

D: TRBD2
J: TRBJ2-1
size: NA
V: TRBV7-2
DNA: TGTGCCAGCAGCTCGAGACTAGCGGGGGACAATGAGCAGTTCTTC
CDR3: CASSSRLAGDNEQFF

D: TRBD1
J: TRBJ1-5
size: NA
V: TRBV19
DNA: TGTGCCAGTAGTATAGACTACGGGACAGGGTGGAATCAGCCCCAGCATTTT
CDR3: CASSIDYGTGWNQPQHF

D: NA
J: TRBJ1-1
size: NA
V: TRBV6-1
DNA: TGTGCCAGCATTCGGGGTACAGCTGAAGCTTTCTTT
CDR3: CASIRGTAEAFF

D: NA
J: TRBJ2-1
size: NA
V: TRBV7-2
DNA: TGTGCCAGCAGCCTGGAGGGAGGACGCAATGAGCAGTTCTTC
CDR3: CASSLEGGRNEQFF

D: NA
J: TRBJ2-4
size: NA
V: TRBV18
DNA: TGTGCCAGCTCTGGCAGGGTGGCCAAAAACATTCAGTACTTC
CDR3: CASSGRVAKNIQYF

D: TRBD1
J: TRBJ2-3
size: NA
V: TRBV5-1
DNA: TGCGCCAGCCGGACAGGGAGCACAGATACGCAGTATTTT
CDR3: CASRTGSTDTQYF

D: NA
J: TRBJ2-2
size: once
V: TRBV4-1
DNA: TGCGCCAGCAGCCAAAACGGGGGCACCGGGGAGCTGTTTTTT
CDR3: CASSQNGGTGELFF

D: TRBD2
J: TRBJ2-3
size: NA
V: TRBV6-4
DNA: TGTGCCAGCAGTGACTCTGCTGGGAGGGGTGCAGATACGCAGTATTTT
CDR3: CASSDSAGRGADTQYF

D: TRBD2
J: TRBJ2-1
size: few
V: TRBV13
DNA: TGTGCCAGCAGCCCCCTCCCCGGGACTAGCGGAACCTACAATGAGCAGTTCTTC
CDR3: CASSPLPGTSGTYNEQFF

D: NA
J: TRBJ2-2
size: NA
V: TRBV7-3
DNA: TGTGCCAGCAGCCCCCTTACCGGGGAGCTGTTTTTT
CDR3: CASSPLTGELFF

D: TRBD2
J: TRBJ2-7
size: once
V: TRBV5-4
DNA: TGTGCCAGCAGCGCAACCGGGACTAGCGGATCCTACGAGCAGTACTTC
CDR3: CASSATGTSGSYEQYF

D: NA
J: TRBJ1-2
size: NA
V: TRBV19
DNA: TGTGCCAGTAGCCCAGACAGTGACTATGGCTACACCTTC
CDR3: CASSPDSDYGYTF

D: TRBD1
J: TRBJ2-7
size: NA
V: TRBV30
DNA: TGTGCCTGGAGGGGGAAGGGACAGGGCTCCTACGAGCAGTACTTC
CDR3: CAWRGKGQGSYEQYF

D: NA
J: TRBJ2-2
size: few
V: TRBV5-1
DNA: TGCGCCAGCAGCCCGGGATGGAAGTTGAACACCGGGGAGCTGTTTTTT
CDR3: CASSPGWKLNTGELFF

D: TRBD2
J: TRBJ2-3
size: NA
V: TRBV28
DNA: TGTGCCAGCAGTCCCTTCGGAGGACTAGACGCTAGCACAGATACGCAGTATTTT
CDR3: CASSPFGGLDASTDTQYF

D: NA
J: TRBJ1-1
size: NA
V: TRBV5-1
DNA: TGCGCCAGCAGCTTGGCCGGGGGGCGCATGAACACTGAAGCTTTCTTT
CDR3: CASSLAGGRMNTEAFF

D: TRBD1
J: TRBJ1-2
size: NA
V: TRBV7-9
DNA: TGTGCCAGCAGCTTCACGGGACAGGGTGGTAACTATGGCTACACCTTC
CDR3: CASSFTGQGGNYGYTF

D: TRBD2
J: TRBJ2-5
size: NA
V: TRBV9
DNA: TGTGCCAGCAGCCCCCGACTAGCGGGGTACCAAGAGACCCAGTACTTC
CDR3: CASSPRLAGYQETQYF

D: TRBD2
J: TRBJ2-1
size: NA
V: TRBV2
DNA: TGTGCCAGCAGTGAATTGGCTAGCGGGGGTCCTGGGAATGAGCAGTTCTTC
CDR3: CASSELASGGPGNEQFF